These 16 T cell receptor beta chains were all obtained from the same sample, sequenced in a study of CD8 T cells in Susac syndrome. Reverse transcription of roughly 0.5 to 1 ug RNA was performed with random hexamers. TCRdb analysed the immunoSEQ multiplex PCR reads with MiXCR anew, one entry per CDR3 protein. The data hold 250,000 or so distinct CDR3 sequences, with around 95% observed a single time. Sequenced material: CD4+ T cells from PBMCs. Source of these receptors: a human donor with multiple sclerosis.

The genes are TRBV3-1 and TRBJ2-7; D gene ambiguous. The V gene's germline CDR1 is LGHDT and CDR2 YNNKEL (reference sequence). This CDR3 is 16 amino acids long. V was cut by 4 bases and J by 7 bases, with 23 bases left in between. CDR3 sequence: CASSRNSDLPHGEQYF. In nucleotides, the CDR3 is TGTGCCAGCAGCCGCAATTCTGACTTGCCCCACGGGGAGCAGTACTTC.

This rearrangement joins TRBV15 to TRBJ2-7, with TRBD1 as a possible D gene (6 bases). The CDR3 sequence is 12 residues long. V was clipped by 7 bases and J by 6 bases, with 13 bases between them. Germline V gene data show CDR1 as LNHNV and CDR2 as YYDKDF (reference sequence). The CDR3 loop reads CATTNTGSEQYF. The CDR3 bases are TGTGCCACCACCAACACAGGGAGCGAGCAGTACTTC.

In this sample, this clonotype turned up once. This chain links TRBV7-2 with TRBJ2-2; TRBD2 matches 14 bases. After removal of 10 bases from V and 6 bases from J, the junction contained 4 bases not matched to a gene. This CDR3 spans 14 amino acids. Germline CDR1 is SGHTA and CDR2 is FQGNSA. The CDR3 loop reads CATTSGRAPGELFF. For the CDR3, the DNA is TGTGCCACGACTAGCGGGAGGGCCCCCGGGGAGCTGTTTTTT.

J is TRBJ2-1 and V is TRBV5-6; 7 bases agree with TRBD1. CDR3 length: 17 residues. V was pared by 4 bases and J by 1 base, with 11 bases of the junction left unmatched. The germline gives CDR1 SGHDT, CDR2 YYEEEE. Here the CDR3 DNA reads TGTGCCAGCAGCCCAAGGACAGGTTCCGTATCCTACAATGAGCAGTTCTTC. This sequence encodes CASSPRTGSVSYNEQFF.

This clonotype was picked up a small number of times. CDR3 loop: CSVEEDSYEQYF. In nucleotides, the CDR3 is TGCAGCGTTGAAGAGGACTCCTACGAGCAGTACTTC. This chain connects TRBV29-1 to TRBJ2-7, with unresolved D. V gave up 0 bases and J gave up 0 bases, with 3 bases separating them. Per the germline V gene, CDR1 is SQVTM and CDR2 is ANQGSEA. This CDR3 region has 12 residues.

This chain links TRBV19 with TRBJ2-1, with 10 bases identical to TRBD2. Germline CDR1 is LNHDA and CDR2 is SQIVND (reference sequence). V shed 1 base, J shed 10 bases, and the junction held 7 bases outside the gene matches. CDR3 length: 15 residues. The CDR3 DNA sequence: TGTGCCAGTAGTATAGGTTTAGCGGGGGGCGCGGAGCAGTTCTTC. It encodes CASSIGLAGGAEQFF.

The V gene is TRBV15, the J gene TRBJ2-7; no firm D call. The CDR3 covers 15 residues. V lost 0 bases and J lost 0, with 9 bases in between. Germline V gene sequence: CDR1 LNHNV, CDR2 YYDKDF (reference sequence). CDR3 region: CATSRDPGFSYEQYF. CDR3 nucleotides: TGTGCCACCAGCAGAGATCCCGGGTTCTCCTACGAGCAGTACTTC.

The DNA for the CDR3 is TGTGCCAGCAGCATCGGACAGGGAGGCACAGATACGCAGTATTTT. Residues: CASSIGQGGTDTQYF. This sequence joins TRBV4-2 and TRBJ2-3; 8 nucleotides agree with TRBD1. Germline-derived CDR1 and CDR2 are LGHNA and YNFKEQ. V lost 5 bases to trimming and J lost 1 base; unmatched junction nucleotides: 5. The length of the CDR3 is 15 residues.

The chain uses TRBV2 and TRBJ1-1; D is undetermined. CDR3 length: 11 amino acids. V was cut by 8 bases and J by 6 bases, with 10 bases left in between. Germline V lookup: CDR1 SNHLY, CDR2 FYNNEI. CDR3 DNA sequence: TGTGCCAGCTCCAATCGGGCTGAAGCTTTCTTT. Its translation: CASSNRAEAFF.

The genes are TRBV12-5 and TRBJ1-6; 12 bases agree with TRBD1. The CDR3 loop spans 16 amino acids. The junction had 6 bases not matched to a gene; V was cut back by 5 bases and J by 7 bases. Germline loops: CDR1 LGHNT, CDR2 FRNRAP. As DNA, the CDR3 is TGTGCTAGTGGTATGGGACAGGGGGCCGAGAATTCACCCCTCCACTTT. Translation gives CASGMGQGAENSPLHF.

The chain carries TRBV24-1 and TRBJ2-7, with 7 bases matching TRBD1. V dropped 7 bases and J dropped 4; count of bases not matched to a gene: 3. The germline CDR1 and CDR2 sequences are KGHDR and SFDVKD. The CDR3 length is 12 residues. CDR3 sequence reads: CATREDRYEQYV. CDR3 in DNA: TGTGCCACCAGGGAGGACAGGTACGAGCAGTACGTC.

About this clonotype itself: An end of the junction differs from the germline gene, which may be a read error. CDR3 DNA sequence: TGTGCTAGCAGCGTGAGTCAGGGGTTGGGCACAGATACGCAGTATTTT. Encoded protein: CASSVSQGLGTDTQYF. The V call is TRBV7-7, the J call TRBJ2-3; tentative D call: TRBD1 (6 bases). CDR3 length equals 16 residues. CDR1 and CDR2 (germline): SSHAT, FNYEAQ (reference sequence).

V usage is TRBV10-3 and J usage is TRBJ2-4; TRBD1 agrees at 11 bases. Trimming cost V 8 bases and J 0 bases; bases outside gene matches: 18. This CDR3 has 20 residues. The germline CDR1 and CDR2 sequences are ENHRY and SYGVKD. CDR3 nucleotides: TGTGCCATCGTGGGACAGGGGGATGAAATGAAACCCTTAGCCAAAAACATTCAGTACTTC. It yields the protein CAIVGQGDEMKPLAKNIQYF.

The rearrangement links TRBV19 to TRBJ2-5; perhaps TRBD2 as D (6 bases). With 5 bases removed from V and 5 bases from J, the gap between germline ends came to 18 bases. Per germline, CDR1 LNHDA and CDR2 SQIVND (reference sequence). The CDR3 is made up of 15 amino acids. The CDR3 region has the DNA TGTGCCAGTAGTCTCGGGACTCAGGAGGGGGAGACCCAGTACTTC. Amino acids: CASSLGTQEGETQYF. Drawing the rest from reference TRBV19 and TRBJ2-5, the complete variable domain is DGGITQSPKYLFRKEGQNVTLSCEQNLNHDAMYWYRQDPGQGLRLIYYSQIVNDFQKGDIAEGYSVSREKKESFPLTVTSAQKNPTAFYLCASSLGTQEGETQYFGPGTRLLVL.

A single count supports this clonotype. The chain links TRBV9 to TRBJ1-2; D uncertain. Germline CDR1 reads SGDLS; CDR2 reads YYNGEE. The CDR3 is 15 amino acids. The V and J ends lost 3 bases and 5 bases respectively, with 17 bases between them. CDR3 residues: CASSAGRSGVYGYTF. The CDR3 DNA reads TGTGCCAGCAGCGCGGGCCGATCAGGAGTATATGGCTACACCTTC. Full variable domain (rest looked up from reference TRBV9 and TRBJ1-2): DSGVTQTPKHLITATGQRVTLRCSPRSGDLSVYWYQQSLDQGLQFLIQYYNGEERAKGNILERFSAQQFPDLHSELNLSSLELGDSALYFCASSAGRSGVYGYTFGSGTRLTVV.

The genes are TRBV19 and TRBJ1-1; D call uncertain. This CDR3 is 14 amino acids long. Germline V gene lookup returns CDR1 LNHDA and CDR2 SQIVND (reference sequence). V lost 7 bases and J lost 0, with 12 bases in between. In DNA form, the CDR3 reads TGTGCCAGTACCAGCGGGATCTTGAACACTGAAGCTTTCTTT. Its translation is CASTSGILNTEAFF.